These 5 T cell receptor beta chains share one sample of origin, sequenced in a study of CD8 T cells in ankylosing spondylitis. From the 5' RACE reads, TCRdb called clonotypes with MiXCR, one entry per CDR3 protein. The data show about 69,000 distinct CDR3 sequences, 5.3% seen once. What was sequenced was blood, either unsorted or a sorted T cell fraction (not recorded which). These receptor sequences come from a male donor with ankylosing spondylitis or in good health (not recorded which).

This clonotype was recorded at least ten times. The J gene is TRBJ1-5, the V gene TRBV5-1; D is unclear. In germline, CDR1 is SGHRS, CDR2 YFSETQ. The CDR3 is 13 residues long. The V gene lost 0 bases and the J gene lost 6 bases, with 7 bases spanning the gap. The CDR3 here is CASSLDSGQPQHF. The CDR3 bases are TGCGCCAGCAGCTTGGATTCGGGTCAGCCCCAGCATTTT.

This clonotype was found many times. In nucleotides, the CDR3 is TGTGCCAGCATAAGTAGCGGGGGTTTACAAGAGACCCAGTACTTC. Translation gives CASISSGGLQETQYF. The chain recombines TRBV6-1 with TRBJ2-5; 9 positions match TRBD2. Germline lookup yields CDR1 MNHNS and CDR2 SASEGT. V gave up 7 bases and J gave up 2 bases; unmatched junction bases: 8. This CDR3 contains 15 residues.

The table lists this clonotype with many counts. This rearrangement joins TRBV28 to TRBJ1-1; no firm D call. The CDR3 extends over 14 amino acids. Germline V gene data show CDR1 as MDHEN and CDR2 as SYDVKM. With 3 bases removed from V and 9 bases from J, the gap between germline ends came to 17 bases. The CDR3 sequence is CASSFGQAGPQAFF. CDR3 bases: TGTGCCAGCAGTTTTGGGCAGGCGGGCCCACAAGCTTTCTTT.

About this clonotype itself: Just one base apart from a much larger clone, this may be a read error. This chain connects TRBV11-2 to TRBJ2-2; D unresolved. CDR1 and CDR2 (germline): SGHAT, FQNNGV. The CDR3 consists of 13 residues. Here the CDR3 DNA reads TGTGCCGGCAGCTTATCCTCGCCCGGGGAGCTGTTTTTT. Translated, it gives CAGSLSSPGELFF.

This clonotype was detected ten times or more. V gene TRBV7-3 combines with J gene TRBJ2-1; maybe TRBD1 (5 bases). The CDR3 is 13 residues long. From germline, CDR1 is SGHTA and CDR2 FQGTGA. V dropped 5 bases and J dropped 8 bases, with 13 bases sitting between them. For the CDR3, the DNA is TGTGCCAGCAGCCGTCAAGGGGCGGATGAGCAGTTCTTC. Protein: CASSRQGADEQFF. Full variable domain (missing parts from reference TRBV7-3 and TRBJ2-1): GAGVSQTPSNKVTEKGKYVELRCDPISGHTALYWYRQSLGQGPEFLIYFQGTGAADDSGLPNDRFFAVRPEGSVSTLKIQRTERGDSAVYLCASSRQGADEQFFGPGTRLTVL.